The entry that follows covers one T cell receptor beta chain sequence. Original methodology: Reference gene primer amplification in the assay estimated nucleated cell counts. The table came from immunoSEQ multiplex PCR; TCRdb's copy has only in-frame clones and leaves some out. D and trimming were read from the DNA, whereas the V and J calls and clone size are those reported in that table. The sample lists around 190,000 clones; about 88% were seen once. This specimen comes from a study of blood T cell repertoires in COVID-19. Study information: Both acute and convalescent COVID-19 samples were obtained from the United States, Italy and Spain. Sample material is recorded as cDNA or gDNA derived from T cells, B-cell-depleted T cells, or PBMCs.

Two negative PCRs, clearance, or symptom resolution had been documented for recovered Cohort 3 donors. This CDR3 is 15 amino acids long. The V gene's germline CDR1 is MNHEY and CDR2 SVGEGT. J lost 5 bases, V lost 5 bases, and 3 bases had no gene match. Sequencing was performed on PBMCs or T cells enriched from blood (not recorded which). The chain recombines TRBV6-2 or TRBV6-3 with TRBJ2-1; 13 bases fit TRBD2. This TCR was sampled from a woman under 30 who had recovered from COVID-19. The CDR3 bases are TGTGCCAGCAGTAAGGGACTAGCGGGACACAATGAGCAGTTCTTC. Its translation is CASSKGLAGHNEQFF.